The entry that follows covers one T cell receptor (beta chain) sequence. This clone was seen a single time. The antigen this receptor binds is unknown. Per-base qualities were not stored, and no clone one base away is much larger. The CDR3 measures 14 amino acids from cysteine to phenylalanine. The retained sequence is limited to the CDR3, 42 bases, with the frame set at the first base. Trimming leaves V shorter by 4 bases and J shorter by 1 base, with the junction holding 1 base beyond the gene matches. From a lookup of the germline V gene, CDR1 and CDR2 are SGHVS and FQNEAQ. The sample's time point label, decoded: baseline before first vaccination. The vaccinee samples were drawn from two UK trials, COV001 and COV002, one of which was a single-blind randomized controlled phase 2/3 trial testing AZD1222 (ChAdOx1 nCoV-19) in healthy adults. For TCRbeta chain sequencing, PBMC samples from trial participants were taken at day 0 and at day 28 after the second dose.

The CDR3 regions of human TCRbeta chains were analyzed by immunosequencing. The paper's processing steps were these. Repertoire TCRs were matched against a reference library of SARS-CoV-2-specific TCRs generated with the MIRA antigen-specificity platform. Breadth was defined as the fraction of unique TCRs that were SARS-CoV-2-associated, and depth was defined as the fraction of total T cells that were SARS-CoV-2-associated. Using the MIRA data, each spike-specific TCR was mapped to the spike region that the TCR reacts to and placed in a CD4 or CD8 class. Log10-transformed breadth and depth values were compared by one-way ANOVA with Sidak's multiple comparisons tests. The clones in this table, taken by TCRdb from immuneACCESS, are in-frame only. Not every clone is retained; where verified, under half of the shortfall comes from an unresolved V gene, and the cause of the rest is unknown. The V and J calls and clone size were taken over from that table, and D and trimming were inferred from the DNA. The sample records 170,000 or so clones, 90% of which are singletons. The ten largest clones capture approximately 1.6% of the sample.

This entry comes from a study of T cell responses to AZD1222 COVID-19 vaccine (dated by TCRdb to 2020 to 2022). Some background on the complete study: Because spike-specific TCR depth and breadth did not differ between the two schedules, AZD1222 recipients who got a second dose at roughly 4 weeks were pooled with those who got a second dose at roughly 12 weeks. TCR sequencing covered roughly 230 trial participants: some 210 given two doses of AZD1222 and approximately 25 given two doses of MenACWY control vaccine. Enrollment into the trials was organized by age into subgroups of 18-55, 56-69 and 70-plus years, and those subgroups contained roughly 150, 30 and 60 TCR-sequenced participants, respectively.

Here is what the overall study found, with its caveats: Because no samples from the day 14 peak response were available, repertoires could be characterized only after the peak T cell response. A significant rise in spike-specific TCR breadth and depth was observed after two AZD1222 doses relative to day 0 and relative to MenACWY recipients. Participants were mostly white British and included more females than males, and it was suggested by the authors that clonal diversity may have been underestimated. Epitopes outside the regions mutated in the B.1.351 and B.1.1.7 variants were reportedly recognized by nearly half of the unique spike-specific TCRs. In the small 56-69-year group, the increase in depth fell short of significance, most likely because of low power. Vaccine-associated CD4 TCRs spanned the whole spike protein, with dominant responses in regions 160-218 and 743-854. Conclusions about previously exposed vaccinees are limited, since just a handful of AZD1222 recipients were seropositive for SARS-CoV-2 at baseline.

The chain is encoded by TRBV7-8 joined to TRBJ1-5, with 7 middle bases fitting TRBD1. Material: peripheral blood, obtained on day 0 of AZD1222 vaccination. The clonotype comes from an adult in good health. The CDR3 region has the sequence CASSSRGSNQPQHF. The DNA sequence follows: TGTGCCAGCAGCTCCAGGGGGAGCAATCAGCCCCAGCATTTT.